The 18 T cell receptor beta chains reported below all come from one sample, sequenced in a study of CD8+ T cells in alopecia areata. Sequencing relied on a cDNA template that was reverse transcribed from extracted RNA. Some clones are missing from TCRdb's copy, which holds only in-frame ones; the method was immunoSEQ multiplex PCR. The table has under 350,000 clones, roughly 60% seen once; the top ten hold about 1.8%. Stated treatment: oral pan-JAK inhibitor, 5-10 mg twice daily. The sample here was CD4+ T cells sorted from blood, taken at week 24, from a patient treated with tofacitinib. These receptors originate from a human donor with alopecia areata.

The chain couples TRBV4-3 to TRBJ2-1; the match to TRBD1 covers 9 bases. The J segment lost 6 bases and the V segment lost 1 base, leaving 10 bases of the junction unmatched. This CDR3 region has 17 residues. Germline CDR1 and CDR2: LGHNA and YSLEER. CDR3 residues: CASSQGSGTGTGNEQFF. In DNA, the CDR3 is TGCGCCAGCAGCCAAGGGAGCGGGACAGGGACGGGCAATGAGCAGTTCTTC.

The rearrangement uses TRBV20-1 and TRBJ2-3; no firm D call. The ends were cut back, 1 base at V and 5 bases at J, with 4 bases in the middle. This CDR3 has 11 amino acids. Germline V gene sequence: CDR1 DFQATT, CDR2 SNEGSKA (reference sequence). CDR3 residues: CSARVRDTQYF. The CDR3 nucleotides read TGCAGTGCTAGAGTAAGAGATACGCAGTATTTT.

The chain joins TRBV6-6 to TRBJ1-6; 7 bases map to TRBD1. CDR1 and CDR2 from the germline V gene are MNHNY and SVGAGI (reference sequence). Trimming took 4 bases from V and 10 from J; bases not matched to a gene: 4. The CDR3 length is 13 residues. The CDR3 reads CASSFDRASPLHF. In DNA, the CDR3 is TGTGCCAGCAGTTTCGACAGGGCATCACCCCTCCACTTT.

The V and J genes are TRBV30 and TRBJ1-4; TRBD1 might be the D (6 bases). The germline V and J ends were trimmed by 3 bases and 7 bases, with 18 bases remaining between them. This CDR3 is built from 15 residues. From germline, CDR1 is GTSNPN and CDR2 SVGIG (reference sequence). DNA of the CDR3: TGTGCCTGGAGCCCGCCGTGGGGGCCGTCTGAAAAACTGTTTTTT. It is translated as CAWSPPWGPSEKLFF.

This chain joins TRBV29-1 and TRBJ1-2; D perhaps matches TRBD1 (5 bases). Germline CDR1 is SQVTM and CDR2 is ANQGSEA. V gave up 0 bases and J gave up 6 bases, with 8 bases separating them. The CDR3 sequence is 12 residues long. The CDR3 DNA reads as TGCAGCGTTGAAGACGGGGGGGATGGCTACACCTTC. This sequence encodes CSVEDGGDGYTF.

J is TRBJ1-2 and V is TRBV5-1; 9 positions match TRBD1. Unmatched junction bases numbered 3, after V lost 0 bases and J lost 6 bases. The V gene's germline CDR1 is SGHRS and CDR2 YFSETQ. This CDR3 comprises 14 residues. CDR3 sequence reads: CASSLGGTGNGYTF. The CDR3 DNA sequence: TGCGCCAGCAGCTTGGGTGGGACAGGGAATGGCTACACCTTC.

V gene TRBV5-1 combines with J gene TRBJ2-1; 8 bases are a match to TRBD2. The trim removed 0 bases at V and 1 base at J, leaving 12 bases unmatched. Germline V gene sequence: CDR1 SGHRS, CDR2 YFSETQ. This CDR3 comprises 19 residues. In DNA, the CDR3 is TGCGCCAGCAGCTTGGCCGGGGGACGAGCGGGGGATTCCTACAATGAGCAGTTCTTC. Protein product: CASSLAGGRAGDSYNEQFF.

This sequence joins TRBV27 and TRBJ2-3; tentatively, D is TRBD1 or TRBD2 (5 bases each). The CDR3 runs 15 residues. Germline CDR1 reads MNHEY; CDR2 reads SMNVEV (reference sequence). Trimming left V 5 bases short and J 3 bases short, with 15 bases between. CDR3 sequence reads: CASSTPGRGTDTQYF. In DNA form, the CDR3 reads TGTGCCAGCAGTACACCGGGACGCGGGACAGATACGCAGTATTTT.

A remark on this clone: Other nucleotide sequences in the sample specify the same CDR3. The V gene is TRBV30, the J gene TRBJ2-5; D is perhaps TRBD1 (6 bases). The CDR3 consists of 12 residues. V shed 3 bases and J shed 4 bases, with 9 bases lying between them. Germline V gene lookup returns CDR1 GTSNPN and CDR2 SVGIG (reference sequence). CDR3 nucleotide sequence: TGTGCCTGGAGCAGGGGCCGAGAGACCCAGTACTTC. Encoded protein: CAWSRGRETQYF.

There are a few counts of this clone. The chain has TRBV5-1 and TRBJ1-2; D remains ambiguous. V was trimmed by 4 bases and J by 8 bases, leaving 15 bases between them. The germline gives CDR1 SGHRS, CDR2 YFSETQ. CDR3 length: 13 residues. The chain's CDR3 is CASSPEAVKGYTF. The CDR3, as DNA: TGCGCCAGCAGCCCGGAGGCAGTAAAAGGCTACACCTTC.

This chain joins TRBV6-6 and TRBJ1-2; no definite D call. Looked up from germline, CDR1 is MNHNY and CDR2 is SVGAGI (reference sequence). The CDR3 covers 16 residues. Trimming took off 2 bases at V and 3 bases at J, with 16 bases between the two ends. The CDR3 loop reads CASSYRRTLEDYGYTF. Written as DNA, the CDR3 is TGTGCCAGCAGTTACCGCCGGACTCTCGAGGACTATGGCTACACCTTC.

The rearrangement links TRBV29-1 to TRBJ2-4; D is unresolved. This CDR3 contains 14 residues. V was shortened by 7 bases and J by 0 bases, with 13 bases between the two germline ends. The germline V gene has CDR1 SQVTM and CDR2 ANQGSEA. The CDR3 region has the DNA TGCAGCGCCGGCCCGATGGTAGCCAAAAACATTCAGTACTTC. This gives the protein CSAGPMVAKNIQYF.

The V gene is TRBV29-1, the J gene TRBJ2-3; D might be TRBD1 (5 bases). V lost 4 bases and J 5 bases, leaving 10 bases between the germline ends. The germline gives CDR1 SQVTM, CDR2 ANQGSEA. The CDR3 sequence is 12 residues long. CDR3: CSVGPGLDTQYF. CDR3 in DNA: TGCAGCGTTGGCCCAGGGTTAGATACGCAGTATTTT.

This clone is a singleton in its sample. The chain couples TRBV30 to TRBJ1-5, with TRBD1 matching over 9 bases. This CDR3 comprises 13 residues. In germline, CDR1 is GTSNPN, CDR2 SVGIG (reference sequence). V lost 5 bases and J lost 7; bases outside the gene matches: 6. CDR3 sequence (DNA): TGTGCCTGGCGGACAGGGGAAAACCAGCCCCAGCATTTT. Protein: CAWRTGENQPQHF.

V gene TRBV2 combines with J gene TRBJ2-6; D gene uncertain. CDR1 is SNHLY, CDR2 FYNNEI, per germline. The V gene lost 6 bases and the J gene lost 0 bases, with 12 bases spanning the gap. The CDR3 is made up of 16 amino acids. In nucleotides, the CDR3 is TGTGCCAGCAGACAACCCACGAGCTCTGGGGCCAACGTCCTGACTTTC. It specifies CASRQPTSSGANVLTF.

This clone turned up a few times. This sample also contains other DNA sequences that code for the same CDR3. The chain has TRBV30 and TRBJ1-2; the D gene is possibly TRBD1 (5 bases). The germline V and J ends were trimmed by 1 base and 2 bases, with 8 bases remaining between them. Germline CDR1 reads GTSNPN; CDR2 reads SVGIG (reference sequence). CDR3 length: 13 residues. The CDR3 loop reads CAWSAGRNYGYTF. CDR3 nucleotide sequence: TGTGCCTGGAGTGCAGGGAGAAACTATGGCTACACCTTC.

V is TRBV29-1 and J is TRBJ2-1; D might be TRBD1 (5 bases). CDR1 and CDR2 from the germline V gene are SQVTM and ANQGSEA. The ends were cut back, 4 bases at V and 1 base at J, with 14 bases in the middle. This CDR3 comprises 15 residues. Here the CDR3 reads CSVAIRTISYNEQFF. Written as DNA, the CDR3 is TGCAGCGTTGCAATCCGGACAATTTCCTACAATGAGCAGTTCTTC.

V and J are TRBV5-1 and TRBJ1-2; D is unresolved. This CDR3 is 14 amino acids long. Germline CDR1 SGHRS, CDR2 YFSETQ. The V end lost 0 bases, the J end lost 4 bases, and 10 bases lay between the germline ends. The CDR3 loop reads CASSLGMDPYGYTF. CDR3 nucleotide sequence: TGCGCCAGCAGCTTGGGGATGGACCCCTATGGCTACACCTTC.